Included here is one TCR beta chain sequence, with context. Its antigen is undetermined. This record comes from a study of CD8 T cells in Susac syndrome. Notes on the study in general: The number of Susac-specific public clones found was approximately 17 in total CD8+ repertoires and about five in CD8+ TEMRA repertoires.

V lost 6 bases, J lost 2 bases, and 12 bases stayed unmatched. Germline CDR1 and CDR2: SGDLS and YYNGEE. There are 18 residues in the CDR3. RNA amounts of about 0.45 to 1 ug underwent reverse transcription with random hexamers. MiXCR, applied by TCRdb to the immunoSEQ multiplex PCR reads, yields one record per CDR3 protein. This repertoire shows some 130,000 distinct CDR3 sequences, 95% found once; its top ten account for roughly 0.2%. The gene calls are TRBV9 and TRBJ2-6, with 9 bases identical to TRBD1. The source is a human donor with Susac syndrome. Sequencing was carried out using CD8+ T cells from PBMCs. CDR3 in DNA: TGTGCCAGCACCACCGCTCCTACAGGGGGCACTGGGGCCAACGTCCTGACTTTC. The encoded protein is CASTTAPTGGTGANVLTF.